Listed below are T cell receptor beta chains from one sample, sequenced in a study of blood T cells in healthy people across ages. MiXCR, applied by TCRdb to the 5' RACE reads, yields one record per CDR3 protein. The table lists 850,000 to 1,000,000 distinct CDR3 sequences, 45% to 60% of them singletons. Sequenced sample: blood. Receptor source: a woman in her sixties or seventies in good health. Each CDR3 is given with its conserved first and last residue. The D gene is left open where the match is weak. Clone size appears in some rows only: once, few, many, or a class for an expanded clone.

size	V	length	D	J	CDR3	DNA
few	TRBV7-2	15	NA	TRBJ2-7	CASSSTPVPTYEQYF	TGTGCCAGCAGCTCGACTCCGGTACCGACCTACGAGCAGTACTTC
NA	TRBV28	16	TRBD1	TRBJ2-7	CASSLFRDRPYYEQYF	TGTGCCAGCAGTTTATTCCGGGACAGACCCTACTACGAGCAGTACTTC
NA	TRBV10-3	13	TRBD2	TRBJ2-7	CAISTSGRTEQYF	TGTGCCATCAGTACTAGCGGGAGAACCGAGCAGTACTTC
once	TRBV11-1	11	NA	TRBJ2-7	CASSGGSEQYF	TGTGCCAGCAGCGGGGGGAGCGAGCAGTACTTC
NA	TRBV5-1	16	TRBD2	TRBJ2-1	CASSFPKLAGDNEQFF	TGCGCCAGCAGCTTCCCTAAACTAGCGGGGGACAATGAGCAGTTCTTC
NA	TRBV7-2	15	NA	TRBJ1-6	CASRKGGLRESPLHF	TGTGCCAGCAGGAAGGGGGGTCTCCGTGAGTCACCCCTCCACTTT
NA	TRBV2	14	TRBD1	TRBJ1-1	CASRAGGRDTEAFF	TGTGCCAGCAGAGCAGGGGGCCGGGACACTGAAGCTTTCTTT
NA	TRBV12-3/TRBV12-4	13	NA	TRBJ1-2	CASSLGTTYGYTF	TGTGCCAGCAGCCTCGGGACGACCTATGGCTACACCTTC
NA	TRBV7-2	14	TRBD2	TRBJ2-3	CASSPTSGSITQYF	TGTGCCAGCAGCCCCACCAGCGGGAGCATTACGCAGTATTTT
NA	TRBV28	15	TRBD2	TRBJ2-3	CASRLAGGVTDTQYF	TGTGCCAGCAGATTAGCGGGAGGGGTCACAGATACGCAGTATTTT
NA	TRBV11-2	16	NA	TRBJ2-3	CANSLVQGSGTDTQYF	TGTGCCAACAGCTTAGTCCAGGGGTCCGGCACAGATACGCAGTATTTT
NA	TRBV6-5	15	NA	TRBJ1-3	CASSYGRHSGNTIYF	TGTGCCAGCAGTTACGGTCGGCACTCTGGAAACACCATATATTTT
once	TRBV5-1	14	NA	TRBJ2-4	CASSFGFTENIQYF	TGCGCCAGCAGCTTTGGCTTCACAGAAAACATTCAGTACTTC
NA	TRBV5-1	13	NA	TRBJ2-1	CASSKDMAREQFF	TGCGCCAGCAGTAAGGACATGGCACGTGAGCAGTTCTTC
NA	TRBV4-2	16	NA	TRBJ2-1	CASSQDGGVVYNEQFF	TGTGCCAGCAGCCAAGATGGGGGAGTAGTATATAATGAGCAGTTCTTC
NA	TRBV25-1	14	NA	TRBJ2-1	CASTERNRNNEQFF	TGTGCCAGCACCGAACGGAATCGAAACAATGAGCAGTTCTTC
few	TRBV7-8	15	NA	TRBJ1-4	CASSRNVGTSEKLFF	TGTGCCAGCAGCCGGAACGTTGGAACTAGTGAAAAACTGTTTTTT
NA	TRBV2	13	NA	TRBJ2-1	CASGVLTYKEQFF	TGTGCCAGCGGAGTGTTGACCTACAAGGAGCAGTTCTTC
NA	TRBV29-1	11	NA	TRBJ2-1	CSAPVNNEQFF	TGCAGCGCCCCAGTCAACAATGAGCAGTTCTTC
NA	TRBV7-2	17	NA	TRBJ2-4	CASSPIAHKGAKNIQYF	TGTGCCAGCAGCCCCATAGCTCACAAGGGAGCCAAAAACATTCAGTACTTC
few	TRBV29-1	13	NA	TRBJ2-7	CSVDVGWSGEQYF	TGCAGCGTTGATGTAGGCTGGTCGGGCGAGCAGTACTTC
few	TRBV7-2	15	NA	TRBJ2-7	CASSFSSEGTYEQYF	TGTGCCAGCAGCTTTAGTAGTGAGGGAACCTACGAGCAGTACTTC
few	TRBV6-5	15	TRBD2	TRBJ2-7	CASSLSGPRSYEQYF	TGTGCCAGCAGCCTTAGCGGGCCTCGCTCCTACGAGCAGTACTTC
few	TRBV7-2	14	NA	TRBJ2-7	CATQPGGSSYEQYF	TGTGCCACCCAGCCTGGGGGCTCTTCCTACGAGCAGTACTTC
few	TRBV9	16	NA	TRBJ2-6	CASVWRGKPGANVLTF	TGTGCCAGCGTCTGGAGGGGCAAACCTGGGGCCAACGTCCTGACTTTC
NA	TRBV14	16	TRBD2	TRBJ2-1	CASSYLGLAGNNEQFF	TGTGCCAGCAGCTACCTAGGACTAGCCGGCAACAATGAGCAGTTCTTC
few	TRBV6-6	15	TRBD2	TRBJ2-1	CASRPASGSYNEQFF	TGTGCCAGCAGACCTGCTAGCGGCTCCTACAATGAGCAGTTCTTC
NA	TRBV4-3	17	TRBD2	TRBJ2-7	CASSQEPETSGFYEQYF	TGCGCCAGCAGCCAAGAACCCGAGACTAGCGGGTTCTACGAGCAGTACTTC
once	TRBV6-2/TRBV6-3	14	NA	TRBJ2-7	CASSYAGTGYEQYF	TGTGCCAGCAGTTACGCCGGGACTGGCTACGAGCAGTACTTC
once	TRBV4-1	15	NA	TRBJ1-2	CASSRVGGMNYGYTF	TGCGCCAGCAGTCGCGTCGGGGGGATGAACTATGGCTACACCTTC
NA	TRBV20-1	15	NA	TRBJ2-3	CSARPTGSSTDTQYF	TGCAGTGCTAGACCCACAGGGTCTAGCACAGATACGCAGTATTTT